This T cell receptor (beta chain) was sequenced for a study of T-cell reconstitution after alpha-beta-depleted transplantation in children. Study-level results: Diversity and T-cell counts at one year after transplant derived mostly from new T cells.

Of note for this clonotype: The antigen is not known.

Germline-derived CDR1 and CDR2 are SGHDT and YYEEEE. The V and J ends lost 0 bases and 7 bases, in that order; junction bases with no gene match: 9. CDR3 size: 15 residues. TCRbeta library construction was performed incorporating unique molecular identifiers. Each CDR3 protein gets one entry after TCRdb re-called the PCR reads with MiXCR. This sample has roughly 98,000 distinct CDR3 sequences, with around a sixth found just once. The TCR comes from a male patient aged 2-15 years who had a stem cell transplant for acute lymphoblastic leukemia, so the T cells may come from the graft donor. The chain joins TRBV5-6 to TRBJ2-7; TRBD2 aligns across 8 bases. The sample here was PBMCs, mostly from graft donor cells, taken 180 days after TCRalphabeta/CD19-depleted stem cell transplant. The CDR3 DNA reads as TGTGCCAGCAGCTTGGCTCGGCGGGGGGCGATGGAGCAGTACTTC. Protein sequence: CASSLARRGAMEQYF.